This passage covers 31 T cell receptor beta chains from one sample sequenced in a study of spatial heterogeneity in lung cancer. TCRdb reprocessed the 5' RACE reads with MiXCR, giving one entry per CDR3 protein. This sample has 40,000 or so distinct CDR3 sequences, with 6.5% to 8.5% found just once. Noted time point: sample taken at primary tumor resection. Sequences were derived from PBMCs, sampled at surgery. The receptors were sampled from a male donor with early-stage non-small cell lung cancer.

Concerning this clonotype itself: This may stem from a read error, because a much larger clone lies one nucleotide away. The CDR3 DNA follows: TGCGCCAGCAGCCGGACGGGATACAGCTATGGCTACACCTTC. Translation: CASSRTGYSYGYTF. The rearrangement links TRBV4-3 to TRBJ1-2; D unresolved. This CDR3 is 14 amino acids long. The germline gives CDR1 LGHNA, CDR2 YSLEER. V lost 4 bases to trimming and J lost 4 bases, with 13 bases between them.

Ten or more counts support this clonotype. The DNA for the CDR3 is TGTGCCATCAGTGAAGGGCAGGGAGATCAGCCCCAGCATTTT. Translated, it gives CAISEGQGDQPQHF. The chain is built from TRBV10-3 and TRBJ1-5; the D gene is possibly TRBD1 (5 bases). V was trimmed by 3 bases and J by 5 bases, leaving 11 bases between them. The germline gives CDR1 ENHRY, CDR2 SYGVKD. The CDR3 spans 14 residues.

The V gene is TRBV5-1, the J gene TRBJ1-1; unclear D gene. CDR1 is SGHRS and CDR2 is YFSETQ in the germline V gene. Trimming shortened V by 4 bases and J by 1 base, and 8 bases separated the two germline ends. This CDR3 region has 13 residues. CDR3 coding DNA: TGCGCCAGCAGCCACCCGGGGAACACTGAAGCTTTCTTT. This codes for CASSHPGNTEAFF.

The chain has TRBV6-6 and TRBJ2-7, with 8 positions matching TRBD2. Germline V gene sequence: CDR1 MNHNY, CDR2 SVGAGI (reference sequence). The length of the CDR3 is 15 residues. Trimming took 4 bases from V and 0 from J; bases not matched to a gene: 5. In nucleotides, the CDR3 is TGTGCCAGCAGTTTAGCGGGACCGAGCTCCTACGAGCAGTACGTC. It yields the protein CASSLAGPSSYEQYV.

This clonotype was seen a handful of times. Here the CDR3 reads CEAGGANYGYTF. CDR3 sequence (DNA): TGCGAAGCAGGGGGCGCTAACTATGGCTACACCTTC. V and J are TRBV20-1 and TRBJ1-2; 8 bases match TRBD1. The CDR3 contains 12 residues. Germline V gives CDR1 DFQATT, CDR2 SNEGSKA (reference sequence).

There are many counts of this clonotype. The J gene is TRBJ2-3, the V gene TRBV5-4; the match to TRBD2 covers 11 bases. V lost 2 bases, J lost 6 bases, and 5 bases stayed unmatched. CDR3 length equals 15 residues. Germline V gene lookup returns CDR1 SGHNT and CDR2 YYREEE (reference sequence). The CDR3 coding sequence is TGTGCCAGCAGCTTTAGCGGGGGGGCCGCGGATACGCAGTATTTT. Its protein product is CASSFSGGAADTQYF.

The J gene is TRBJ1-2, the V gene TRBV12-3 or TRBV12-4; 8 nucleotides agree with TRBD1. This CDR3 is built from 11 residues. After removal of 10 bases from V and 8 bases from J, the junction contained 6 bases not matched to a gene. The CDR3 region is CANRQGLGYTF. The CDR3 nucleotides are TGTGCCAACCGACAGGGGTTGGGCTACACCTTC.

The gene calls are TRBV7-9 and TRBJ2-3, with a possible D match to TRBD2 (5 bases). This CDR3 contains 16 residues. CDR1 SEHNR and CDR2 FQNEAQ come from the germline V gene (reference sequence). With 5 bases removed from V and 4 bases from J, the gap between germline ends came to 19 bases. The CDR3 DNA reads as TGTGCCAGCAGCCCCCCGATCGGCGGGCTCGCAGATACGCAGTATTTT. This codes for CASSPPIGGLADTQYF.

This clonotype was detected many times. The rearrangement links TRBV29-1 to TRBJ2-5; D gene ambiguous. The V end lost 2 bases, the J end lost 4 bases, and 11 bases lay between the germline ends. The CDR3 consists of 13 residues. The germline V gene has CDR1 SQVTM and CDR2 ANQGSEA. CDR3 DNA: TGCAGCGTTGAACTCACTGCGGCAGAGACCCAGTACTTC. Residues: CSVELTAAETQYF.

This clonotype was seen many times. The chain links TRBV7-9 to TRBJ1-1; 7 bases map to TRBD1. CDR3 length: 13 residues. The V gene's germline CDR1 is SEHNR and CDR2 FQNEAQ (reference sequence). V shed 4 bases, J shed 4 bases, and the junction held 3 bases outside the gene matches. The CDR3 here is CASSSSGGTEAFF. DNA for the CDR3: TGTGCCAGCAGCTCCTCAGGGGGCACTGAAGCTTTCTTT.

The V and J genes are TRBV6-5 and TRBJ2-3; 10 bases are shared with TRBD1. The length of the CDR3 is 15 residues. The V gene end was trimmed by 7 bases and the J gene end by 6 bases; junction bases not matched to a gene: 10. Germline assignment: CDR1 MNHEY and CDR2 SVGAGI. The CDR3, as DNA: TGTGCCAGCACCGACCGGGACAGGGGAGTTGATACGCAGTATTTT. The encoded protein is CASTDRDRGVDTQYF.

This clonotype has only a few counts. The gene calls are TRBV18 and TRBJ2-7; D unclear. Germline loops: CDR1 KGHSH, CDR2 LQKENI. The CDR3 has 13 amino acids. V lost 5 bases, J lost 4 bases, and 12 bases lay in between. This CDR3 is CASSGSQIYEQYV. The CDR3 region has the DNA TGTGCCAGCTCAGGATCGCAGATTTACGAGCAGTACGTC.

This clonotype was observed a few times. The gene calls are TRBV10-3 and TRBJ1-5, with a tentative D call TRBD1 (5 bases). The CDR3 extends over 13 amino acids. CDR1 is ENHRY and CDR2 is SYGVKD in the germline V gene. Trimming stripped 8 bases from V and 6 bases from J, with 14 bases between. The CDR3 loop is CAIGDGPFQPQHF. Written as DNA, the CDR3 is TGTGCCATCGGGGACGGACCGTTTCAGCCCCAGCATTTT.

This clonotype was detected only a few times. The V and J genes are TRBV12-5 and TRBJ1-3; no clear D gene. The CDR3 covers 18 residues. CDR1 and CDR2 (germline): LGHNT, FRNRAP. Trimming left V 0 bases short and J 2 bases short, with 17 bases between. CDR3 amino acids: CASGLVSSSSIAGNTIYF. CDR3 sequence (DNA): TGTGCTAGTGGTTTGGTGTCCTCCAGCTCGATTGCTGGAAACACCATATATTTT.

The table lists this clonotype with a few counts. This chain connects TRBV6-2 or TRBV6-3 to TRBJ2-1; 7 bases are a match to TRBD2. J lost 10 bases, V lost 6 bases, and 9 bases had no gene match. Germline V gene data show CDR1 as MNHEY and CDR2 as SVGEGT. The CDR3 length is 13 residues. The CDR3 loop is CASRNRLAKEQFF. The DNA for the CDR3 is TGTGCCAGCAGAAACAGACTAGCTAAAGAGCAGTTCTTC.

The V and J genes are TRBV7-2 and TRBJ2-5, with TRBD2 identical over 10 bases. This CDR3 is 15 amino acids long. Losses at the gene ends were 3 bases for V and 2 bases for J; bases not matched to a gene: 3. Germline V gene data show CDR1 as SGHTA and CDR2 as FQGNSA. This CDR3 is CASSLQRGGQETQYF. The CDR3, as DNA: TGTGCCAGCAGCTTGCAGCGGGGGGGACAAGAGACCCAGTACTTC. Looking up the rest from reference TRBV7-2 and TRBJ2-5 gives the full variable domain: GAGVSQSPSNKVTEKGKDVELRCDPISGHTALYWYRQSLGQGLEFLIYFQGNSAPDKSGLPSDRFSAERTGGSVSTLTIQRTQQEDSAVYLCASSLQRGGQETQYFGPGTRLLVL.

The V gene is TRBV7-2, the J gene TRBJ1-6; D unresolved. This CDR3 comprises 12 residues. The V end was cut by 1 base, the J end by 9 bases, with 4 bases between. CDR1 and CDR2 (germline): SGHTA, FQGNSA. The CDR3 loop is CASSLDFSPLHF. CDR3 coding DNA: TGTGCCAGCAGCTTAGATTTTTCACCCCTCCACTTT. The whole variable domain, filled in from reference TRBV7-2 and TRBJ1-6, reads GAGVSQSPSNKVTEKGKDVELRCDPISGHTALYWYRQSLGQGLEFLIYFQGNSAPDKSGLPSDRFSAERTGGSVSTLTIQRTQQEDSAVYLCASSLDFSPLHFGNGTRLTVT.

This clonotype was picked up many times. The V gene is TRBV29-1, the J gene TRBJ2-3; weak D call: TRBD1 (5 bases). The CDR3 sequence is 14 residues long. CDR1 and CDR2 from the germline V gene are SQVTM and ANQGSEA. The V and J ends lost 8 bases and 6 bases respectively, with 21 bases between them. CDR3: CSFSSGPYRDTQYF. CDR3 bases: TGCAGCTTTTCTTCCGGGCCCTACAGGGATACGCAGTATTTT.

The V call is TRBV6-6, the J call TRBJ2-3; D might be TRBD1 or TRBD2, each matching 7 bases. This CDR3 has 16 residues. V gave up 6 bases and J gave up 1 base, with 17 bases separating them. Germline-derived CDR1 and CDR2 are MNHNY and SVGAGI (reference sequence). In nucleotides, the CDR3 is TGTGCCAGCAGACGCAGGGGGGGGGGCGGCACAGATACGCAGTATTTT. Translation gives CASRRRGGGGTDTQYF.

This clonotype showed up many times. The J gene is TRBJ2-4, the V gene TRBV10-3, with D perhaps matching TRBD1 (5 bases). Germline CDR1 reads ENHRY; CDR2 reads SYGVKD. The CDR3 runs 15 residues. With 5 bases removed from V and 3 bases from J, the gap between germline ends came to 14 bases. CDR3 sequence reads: CAISQGASFKNIQYF. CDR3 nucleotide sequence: TGTGCCATCAGTCAGGGCGCGTCTTTCAAAAACATTCAGTACTTC.

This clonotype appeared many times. Here the CDR3 DNA reads TGCAGCGCGGGGACTAGCGGGTCCTACGAGCAGTACGTC. This encodes CSAGTSGSYEQYV. The rearrangement links TRBV29-1 to TRBJ2-7; 12 nucleotides match TRBD2. V trimming: 7 bases; J trimming: 1 base; junction bases outside the gene matches: 2. From germline, CDR1 is SQVTM and CDR2 ANQGSEA. The CDR3 length is 13 residues.

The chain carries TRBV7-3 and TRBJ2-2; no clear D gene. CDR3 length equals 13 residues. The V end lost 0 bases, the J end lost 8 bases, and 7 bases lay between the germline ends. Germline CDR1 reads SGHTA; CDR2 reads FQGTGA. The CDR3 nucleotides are TGTGCCAGCAGCTTAACGGTCGTGGGGGAGCTGTTTTTT. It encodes CASSLTVVGELFF. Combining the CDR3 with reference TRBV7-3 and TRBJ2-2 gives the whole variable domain GAGVSQTPSNKVTEKGKYVELRCDPISGHTALYWYRQSLGQGPEFLIYFQGTGAADDSGLPNDRFFAVRPEGSVSTLKIQRTERGDSAVYLCASSLTVVGELFFGEGSRLTVL.

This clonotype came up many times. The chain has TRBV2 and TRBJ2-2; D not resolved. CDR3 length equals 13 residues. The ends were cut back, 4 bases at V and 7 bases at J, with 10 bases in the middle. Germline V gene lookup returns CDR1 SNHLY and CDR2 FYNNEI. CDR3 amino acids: CASSGAQVGELFF. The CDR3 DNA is TGTGCCAGCAGTGGGGCTCAGGTCGGGGAGCTGTTTTTT.

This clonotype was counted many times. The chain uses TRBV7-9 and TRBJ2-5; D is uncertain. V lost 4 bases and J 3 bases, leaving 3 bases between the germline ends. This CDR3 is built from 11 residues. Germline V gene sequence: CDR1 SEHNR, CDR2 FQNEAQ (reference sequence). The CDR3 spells CASSYEETQYF. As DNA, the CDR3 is TGTGCCAGCAGCTACGAAGAGACCCAGTACTTC.

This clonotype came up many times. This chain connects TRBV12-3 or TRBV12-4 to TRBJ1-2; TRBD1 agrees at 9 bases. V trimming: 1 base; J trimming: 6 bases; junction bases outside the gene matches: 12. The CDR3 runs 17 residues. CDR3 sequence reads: CASSLGGTGRVRNGYTF. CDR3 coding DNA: TGTGCCAGCAGTTTAGGAGGGACAGGGCGCGTTCGCAATGGCTACACCTTC.

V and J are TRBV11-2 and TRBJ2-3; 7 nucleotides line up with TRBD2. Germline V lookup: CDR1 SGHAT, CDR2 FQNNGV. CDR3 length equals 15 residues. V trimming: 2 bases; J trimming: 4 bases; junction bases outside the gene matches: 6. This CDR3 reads CASSLWGGSADTQYF. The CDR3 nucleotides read TGTGCCAGCAGCTTATGGGGAGGGAGTGCAGATACGCAGTATTTT.

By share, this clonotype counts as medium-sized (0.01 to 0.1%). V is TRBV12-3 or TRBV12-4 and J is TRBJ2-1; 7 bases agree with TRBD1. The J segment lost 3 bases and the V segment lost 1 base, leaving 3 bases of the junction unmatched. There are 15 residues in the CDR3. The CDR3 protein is CASSLGGGGYNEQFF. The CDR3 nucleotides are TGTGCCAGCAGTTTAGGAGGGGGCGGCTACAATGAGCAGTTCTTC.

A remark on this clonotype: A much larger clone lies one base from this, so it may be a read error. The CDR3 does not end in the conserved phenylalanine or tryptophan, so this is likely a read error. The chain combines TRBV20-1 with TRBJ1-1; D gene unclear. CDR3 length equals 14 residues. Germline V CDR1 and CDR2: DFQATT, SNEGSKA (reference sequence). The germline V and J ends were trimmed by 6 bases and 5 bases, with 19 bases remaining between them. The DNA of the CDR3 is TGCAGTGCGCGGCTTGGAGCCGAGAGGACTGAAGCTTTCCTT. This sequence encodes CSARLGAERTEAFL.

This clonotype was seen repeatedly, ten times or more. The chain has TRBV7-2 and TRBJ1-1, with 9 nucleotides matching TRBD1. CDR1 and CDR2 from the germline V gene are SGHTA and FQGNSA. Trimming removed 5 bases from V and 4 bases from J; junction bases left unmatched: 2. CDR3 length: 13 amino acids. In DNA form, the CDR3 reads TGTGCCAGCAGCGGGGACAGGGCCACTGAAGCTTTCTTT. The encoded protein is CASSGDRATEAFF.

For the CDR3, the DNA is TGTGCCAGCTCTTCGGGGGTCACCTACAATGAGCAGTTCTTC. Encoded protein: CASSSGVTYNEQFF. This chain uses TRBV9 with TRBJ2-1; tentative D call: TRBD2 (6 bases). The V gene's germline CDR1 is SGDLS and CDR2 YYNGEE. The CDR3 loop spans 14 amino acids. V was shortened by 7 bases and J by 2 bases, with 13 bases between the two germline ends.

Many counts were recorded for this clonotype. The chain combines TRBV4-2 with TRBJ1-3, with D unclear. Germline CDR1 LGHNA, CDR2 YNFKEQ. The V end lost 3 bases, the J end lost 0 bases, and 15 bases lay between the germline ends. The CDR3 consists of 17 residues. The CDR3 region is CASSQMGEGGSGNTIYF. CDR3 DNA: TGTGCCAGCAGCCAGATGGGTGAGGGCGGCTCTGGAAACACCATATATTTT.